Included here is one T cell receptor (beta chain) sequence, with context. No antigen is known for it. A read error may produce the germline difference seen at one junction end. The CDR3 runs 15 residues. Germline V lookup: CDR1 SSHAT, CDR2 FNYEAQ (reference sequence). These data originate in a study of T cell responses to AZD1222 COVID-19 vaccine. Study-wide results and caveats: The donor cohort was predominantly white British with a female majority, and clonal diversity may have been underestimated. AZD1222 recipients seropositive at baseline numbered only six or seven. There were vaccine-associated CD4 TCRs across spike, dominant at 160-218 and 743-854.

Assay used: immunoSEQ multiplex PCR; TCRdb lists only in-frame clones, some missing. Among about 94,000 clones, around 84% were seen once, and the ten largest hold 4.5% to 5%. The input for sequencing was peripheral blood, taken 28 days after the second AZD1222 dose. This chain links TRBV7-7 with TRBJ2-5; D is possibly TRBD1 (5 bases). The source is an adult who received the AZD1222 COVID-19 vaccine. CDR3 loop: CASSSLDSPGETQYF. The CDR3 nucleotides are TGTGCTAGCAGCTCCCTTGACAGCCCAGGGGAGACCCAGTACTTC.